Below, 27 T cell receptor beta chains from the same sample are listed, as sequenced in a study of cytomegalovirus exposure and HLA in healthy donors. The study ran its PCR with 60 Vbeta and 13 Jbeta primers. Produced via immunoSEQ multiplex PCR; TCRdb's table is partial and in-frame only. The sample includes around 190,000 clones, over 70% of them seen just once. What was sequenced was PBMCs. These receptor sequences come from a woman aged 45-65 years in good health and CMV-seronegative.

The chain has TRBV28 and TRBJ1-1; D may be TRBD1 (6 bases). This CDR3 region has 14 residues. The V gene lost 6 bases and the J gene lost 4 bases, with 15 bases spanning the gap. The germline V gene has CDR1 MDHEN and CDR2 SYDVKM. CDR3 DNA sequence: TGTGCCAGCAGACGCGGGCAGGGGCCCACTGAAGCTTTCTTT. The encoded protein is CASRRGQGPTEAFF.

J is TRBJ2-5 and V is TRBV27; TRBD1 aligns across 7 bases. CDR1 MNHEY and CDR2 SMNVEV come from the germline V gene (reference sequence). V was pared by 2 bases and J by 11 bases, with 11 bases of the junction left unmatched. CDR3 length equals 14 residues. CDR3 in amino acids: CASSLRQGFGEQYF. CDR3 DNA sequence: TGTGCCAGCAGTTTAAGACAGGGATTCGGTGAGCAGTACTTC.

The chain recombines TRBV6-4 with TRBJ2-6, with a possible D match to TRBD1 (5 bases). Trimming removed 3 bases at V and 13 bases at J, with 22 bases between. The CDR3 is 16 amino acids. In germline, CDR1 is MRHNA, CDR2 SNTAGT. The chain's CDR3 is CASSEIGQGAHGVLTF. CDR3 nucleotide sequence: TGTGCCAGCAGTGAGATCGGCCAAGGGGCCCATGGTGTCCTGACTTTC.

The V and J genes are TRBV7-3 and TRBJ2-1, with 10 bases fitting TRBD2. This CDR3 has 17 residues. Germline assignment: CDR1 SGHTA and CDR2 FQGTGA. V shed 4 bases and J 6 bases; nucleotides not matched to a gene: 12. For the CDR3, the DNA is TGTGCCAGCAGCTCCACCGCTGCTAGCGGGGGATTCAATGAGCAGTTCTTC. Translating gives CASSSTAASGGFNEQFF.

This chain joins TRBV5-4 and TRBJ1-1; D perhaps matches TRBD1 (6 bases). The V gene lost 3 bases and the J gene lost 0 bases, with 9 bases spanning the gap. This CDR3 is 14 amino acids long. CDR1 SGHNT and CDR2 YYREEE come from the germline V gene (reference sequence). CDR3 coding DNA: TGTGCCAGCAGCTCGGACAGCTTGAACACTGAAGCTTTCTTT. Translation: CASSSDSLNTEAFF. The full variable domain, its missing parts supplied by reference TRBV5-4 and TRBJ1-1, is ETGVTQSPTHLIKTRGQQVTLRCSSQSGHNTVSWYQQALGQGPQFIFQYYREEENGRGNFPPRFSGLQFPNYSSELNVNALELDDSALYLCASSSDSLNTEAFFGQGTRLTVV.

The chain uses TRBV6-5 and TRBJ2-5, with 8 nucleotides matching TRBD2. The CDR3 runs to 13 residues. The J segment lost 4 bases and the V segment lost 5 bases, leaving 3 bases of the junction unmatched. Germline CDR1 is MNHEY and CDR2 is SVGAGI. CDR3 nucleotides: TGTGCCAGCAGTGCGGGGGGTCGAGAGACCCAGTACTTC. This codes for CASSAGGRETQYF.

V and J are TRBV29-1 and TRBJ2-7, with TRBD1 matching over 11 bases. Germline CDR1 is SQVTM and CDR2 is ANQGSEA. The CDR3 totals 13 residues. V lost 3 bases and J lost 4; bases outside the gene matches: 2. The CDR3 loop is CSVEGTGGYEQYF. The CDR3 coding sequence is TGCAGCGTTGAGGGGACAGGGGGATACGAGCAGTACTTC.

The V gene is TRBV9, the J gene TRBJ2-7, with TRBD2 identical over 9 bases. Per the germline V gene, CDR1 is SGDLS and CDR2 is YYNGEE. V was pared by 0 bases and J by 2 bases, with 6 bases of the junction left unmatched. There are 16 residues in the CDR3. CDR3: CASSVGPSGKTYEQYF. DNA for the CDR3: TGTGCCAGCAGCGTAGGTCCTAGCGGGAAAACCTACGAGCAGTACTTC.

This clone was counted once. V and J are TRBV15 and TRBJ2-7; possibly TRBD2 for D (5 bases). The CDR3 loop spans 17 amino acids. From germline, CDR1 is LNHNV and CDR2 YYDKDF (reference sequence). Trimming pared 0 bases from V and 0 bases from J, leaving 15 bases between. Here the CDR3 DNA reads TGTGCCACCAGCAGAGAAAGTCGGCGGGCCTCCTCCTACGAGCAGTACTTC. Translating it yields CATSRESRRASSYEQYF.

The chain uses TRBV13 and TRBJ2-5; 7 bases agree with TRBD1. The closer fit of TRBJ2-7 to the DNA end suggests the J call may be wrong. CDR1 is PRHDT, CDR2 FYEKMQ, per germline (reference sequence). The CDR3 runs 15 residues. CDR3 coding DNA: TGTGCCAGCAGCTTAGGAGGGGACAGCTCCTACGAGCAGTACTTC. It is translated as CASSLGGDSSYEQYF.

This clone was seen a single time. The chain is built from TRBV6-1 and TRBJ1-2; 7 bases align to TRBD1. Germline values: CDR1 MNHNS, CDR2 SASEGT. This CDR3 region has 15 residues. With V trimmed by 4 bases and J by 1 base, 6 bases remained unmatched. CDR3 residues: CASSARTGINYGYTF. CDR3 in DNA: TGTGCCAGCAGTGCCCGGACAGGAATTAACTATGGCTACACCTTC.

The CDR3 loop reads CASTKRGTANYGYTF. In DNA, the CDR3 is TGTGCCAGCACTAAACGCGGGACGGCTAACTATGGCTACACCTTC. This chain links TRBV28 with TRBJ1-2, with a weak D call TRBD1 (5 bases). The CDR3 contains 15 residues. Looked up from germline, CDR1 is MDHEN and CDR2 is SYDVKM. V was pared by 7 bases and J by 0 bases, with 15 bases between.

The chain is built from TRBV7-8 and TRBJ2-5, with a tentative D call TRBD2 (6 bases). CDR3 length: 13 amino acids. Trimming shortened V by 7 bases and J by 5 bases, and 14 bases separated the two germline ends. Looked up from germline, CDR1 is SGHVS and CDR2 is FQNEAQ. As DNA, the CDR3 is TGTGCCAGCATCTCGGGAGTCCGGGAGACCCAGTACTTC. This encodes CASISGVRETQYF.

The CDR3 reads CAWSVRTGEQYF. CDR3 sequence (DNA): TGTGCCTGGAGTGTACGGACGGGGGAGCAGTACTTC. This chain links TRBV30 with TRBJ2-7, with D possibly TRBD2 on 5 matching bases. Germline V gene sequence: CDR1 GTSNPN, CDR2 SVGIG (reference sequence). CDR3 length: 12 amino acids. Trimming cost V 0 bases and J 7 bases, with 10 bases left between them.

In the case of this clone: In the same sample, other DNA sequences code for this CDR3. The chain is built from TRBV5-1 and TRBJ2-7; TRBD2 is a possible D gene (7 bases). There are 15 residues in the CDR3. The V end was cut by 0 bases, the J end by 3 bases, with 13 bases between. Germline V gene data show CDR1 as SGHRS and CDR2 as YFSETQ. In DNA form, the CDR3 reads TGCGCCAGCAGCTTGGTTAGGGGGGGGGACTACGAGCAGTACTTC. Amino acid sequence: CASSLVRGGDYEQYF.

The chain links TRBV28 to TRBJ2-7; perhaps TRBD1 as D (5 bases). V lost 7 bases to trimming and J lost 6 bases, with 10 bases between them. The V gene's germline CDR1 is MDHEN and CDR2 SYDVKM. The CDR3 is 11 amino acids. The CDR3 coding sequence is TGTGCCAGCAATGATAGGGGCGAGCAGTACTTC. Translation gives CASNDRGEQYF.

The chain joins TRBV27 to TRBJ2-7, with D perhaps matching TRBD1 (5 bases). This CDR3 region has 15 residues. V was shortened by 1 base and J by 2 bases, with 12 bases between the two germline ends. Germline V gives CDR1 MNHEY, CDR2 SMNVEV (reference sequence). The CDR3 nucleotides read TGTGCCAGCAGTTTATTAGGGGAATACACCTACGAGCAGTACTTC. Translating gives CASSLLGEYTYEQYF.

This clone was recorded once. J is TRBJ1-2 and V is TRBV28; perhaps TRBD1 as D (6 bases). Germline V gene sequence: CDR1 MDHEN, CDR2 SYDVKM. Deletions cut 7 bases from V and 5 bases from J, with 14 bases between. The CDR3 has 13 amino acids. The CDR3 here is CASTNYRAYGYTF. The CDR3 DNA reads TGTGCCAGCACCAACTACAGGGCTTATGGCTACACCTTC.

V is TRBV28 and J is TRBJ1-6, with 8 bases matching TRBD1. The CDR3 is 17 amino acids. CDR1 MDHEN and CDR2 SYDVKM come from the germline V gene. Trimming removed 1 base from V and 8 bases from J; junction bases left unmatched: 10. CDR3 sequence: CASSLYGGSTGDSPLHF. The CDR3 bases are TGTGCCAGCAGTTTATATGGTGGGTCGACAGGGGATTCACCCCTCCACTTT.

The chain's CDR3 is CASSRDSASNQPQHF. CDR3 DNA sequence: TGTGCCAGCAGTAGGGACAGTGCTAGCAATCAGCCCCAGCATTTT. The gene calls are TRBV6-1 and TRBJ1-5; 7 positions match TRBD1. Per germline, CDR1 MNHNS and CDR2 SASEGT. The junction had 4 bases not matched to a gene; V was cut back by 5 bases and J by 0 bases. The CDR3 is 15 amino acids.

The CDR3, as DNA: TGCGCCAGCAGCTGCCGGGACAGGGATGATAGGGATCAGCCCCAGCATTTT. Residues: CASSCRDRDDRDQPQHF. V gene TRBV5-1 combines with J gene TRBJ1-5; TRBD1 matches 9 bases. CDR1 is SGHRS and CDR2 is YFSETQ in the germline V gene. V trimming: 3 bases; J trimming: 5 bases; junction bases outside the gene matches: 12. The CDR3 runs 17 residues. Full variable domain (outside the CDR3, taken from reference TRBV5-1 and TRBJ1-5): KAGVTQTPRYLIKTRGQQVTLSCSPISGHRSVSWYQQTPGQGLQFLFEYFSETQRNKGNFPGRFSGRQFSNSRSEMNVSTLELGDSALYLCASSCRDRDDRDQPQHFGDGTRLSIL.

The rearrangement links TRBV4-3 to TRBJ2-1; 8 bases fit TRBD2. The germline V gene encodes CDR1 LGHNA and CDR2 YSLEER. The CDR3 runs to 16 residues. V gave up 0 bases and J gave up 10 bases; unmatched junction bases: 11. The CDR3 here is CASSQERGAARREQFF. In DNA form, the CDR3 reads TGCGCCAGCAGCCAAGAGCGGGGGGCTGCTAGGAGGGAGCAGTTCTTC.

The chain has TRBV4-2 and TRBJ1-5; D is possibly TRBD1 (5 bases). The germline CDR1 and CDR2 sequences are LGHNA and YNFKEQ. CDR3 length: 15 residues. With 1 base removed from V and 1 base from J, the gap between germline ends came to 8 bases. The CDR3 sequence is CASSQARQSNQPQHF. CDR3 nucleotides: TGTGCCAGCAGCCAAGCTCGACAGAGCAATCAGCCCCAGCATTTT.

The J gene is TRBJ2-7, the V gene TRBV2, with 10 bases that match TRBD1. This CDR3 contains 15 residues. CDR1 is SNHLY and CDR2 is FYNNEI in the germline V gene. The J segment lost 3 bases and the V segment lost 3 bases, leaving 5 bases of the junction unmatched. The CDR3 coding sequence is TGTGCCAGCAGTGAGTGGGGGACAGGGGACTACGAGCAGTACTTC. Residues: CASSEWGTGDYEQYF.

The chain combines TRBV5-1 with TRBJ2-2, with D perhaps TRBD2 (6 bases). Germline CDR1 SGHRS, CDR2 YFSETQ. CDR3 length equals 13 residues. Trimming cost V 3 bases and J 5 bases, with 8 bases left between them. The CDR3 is CASSYGGTGELFF. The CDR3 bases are TGCGCCAGCAGCTACGGGGGTACCGGGGAGCTGTTTTTT. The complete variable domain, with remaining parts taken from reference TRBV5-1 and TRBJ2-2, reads KAGVTQTPRYLIKTRGQQVTLSCSPISGHRSVSWYQQTPGQGLQFLFEYFSETQRNKGNFPGRFSGRQFSNSRSEMNVSTLELGDSALYLCASSYGGTGELFFGEGSRLTVL.

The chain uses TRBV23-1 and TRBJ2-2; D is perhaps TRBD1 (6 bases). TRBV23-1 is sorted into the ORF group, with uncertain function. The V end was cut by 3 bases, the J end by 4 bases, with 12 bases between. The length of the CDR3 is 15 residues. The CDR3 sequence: CASSQGQGPTGELFF. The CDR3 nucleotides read TGCGCCAGCAGTCAGGGGCAGGGGCCCACCGGGGAGCTGTTTTTT.

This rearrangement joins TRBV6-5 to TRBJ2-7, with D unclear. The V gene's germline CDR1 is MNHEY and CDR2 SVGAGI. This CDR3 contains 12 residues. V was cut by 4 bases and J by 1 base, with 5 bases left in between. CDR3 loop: CASSSLSYEQYF. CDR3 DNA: TGTGCCAGCAGTTCTCTTTCCTACGAGCAGTACTTC.